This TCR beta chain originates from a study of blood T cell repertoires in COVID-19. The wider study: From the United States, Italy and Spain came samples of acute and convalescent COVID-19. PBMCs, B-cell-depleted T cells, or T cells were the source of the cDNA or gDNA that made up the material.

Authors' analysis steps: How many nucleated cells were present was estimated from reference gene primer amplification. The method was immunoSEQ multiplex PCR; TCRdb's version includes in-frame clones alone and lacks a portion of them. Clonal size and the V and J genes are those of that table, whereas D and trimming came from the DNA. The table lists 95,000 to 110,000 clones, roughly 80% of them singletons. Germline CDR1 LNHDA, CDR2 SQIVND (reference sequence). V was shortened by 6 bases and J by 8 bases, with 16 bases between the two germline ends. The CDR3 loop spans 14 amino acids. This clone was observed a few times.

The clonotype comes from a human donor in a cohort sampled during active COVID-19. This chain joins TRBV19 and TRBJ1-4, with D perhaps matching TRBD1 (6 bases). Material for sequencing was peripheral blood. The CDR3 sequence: CASSWVQGGEKLFF. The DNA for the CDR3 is TGTGCCAGTAGCTGGGTACAGGGAGGGGAAAAACTGTTTTTT. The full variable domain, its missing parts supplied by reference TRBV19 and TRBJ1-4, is DGGITQSPKYLFRKEGQNVTLSCEQNLNHDAMYWYRQDPGQGLRLIYYSQIVNDFQKGDIAEGYSVSREKKESFPLTVTSAQKNPTAFYLCASSWVQGGEKLFFGSGTQLSVL.